This is a list of T cell receptor beta chains from one sample in a study of early T cells in non-severe SARS-CoV-2 infection. MiXCR, run by TCRdb on the 5' RACE reads, gives a single entry per CDR3 protein. The sample consists of tens of thousands of distinct CDR3 sequences, 9.5% to 15% of them appearing once. Sequencing used whole blood. The receptors were sampled from an adult who was a healthcare worker with PCR-confirmed SARS-CoV-2 infection or an uninfected control (not recorded which). The CDR3 runs from the conserved cysteine through the conserved F or W. The order of the fields is D gene, V gene, clone size, J gene, CDR3 DNA, CDR3 protein. D genes are given only for firm matches. Size values are once, few and many counts, or a class for expanded clones, and some rows have none.

NA	TRBV25-1	many	TRBJ2-5	TGTGCCAGCAGTGAAGGGGGTTTAGAGACCCAGTACTTC	CASSEGGLETQYF
TRBD1	TRBV29-1	few	TRBJ2-6	TGCAGCGTTGAAGGAGAGGGACAGGGAAGTGGGGCCAACGTCCTGACTTTC	CSVEGEGQGSGANVLTF
NA	TRBV6-1	NA	TRBJ1-1	TGTGCCAGCAGTTACTCGCAATTCTCACGGAACACTGAAGCTTTCTTT	CASSYSQFSRNTEAFF
TRBD2	TRBV9	many	TRBJ2-7	TGTGCCAGCAGCGCGATGGGGGAGGGCCTAACTGTGCAGTACTTC	CASSAMGEGLTVQYF
NA	TRBV29-1	many	TRBJ2-1	TGCAGCGTTGTCAGGGGAGGCAATGAGCAGTTCTTC	CSVVRGGNEQFF
TRBD1	TRBV27	NA	TRBJ1-1	TGTGCCAGCAGTCCTCGGACAGGCTCCACTGAAGCTTTCTTT	CASSPRTGSTEAFF
NA	TRBV6-5	NA	TRBJ1-6	TGTGCCAGCAGTTACGGGGTGGGAATGAGGAATTCACCCCTCCACTTT	CASSYGVGMRNSPLHF
NA	TRBV12-3/TRBV12-4	NA	TRBJ1-6	TGTGCCAGCAGCATTGACAGGAACGGATCACCCCTCCACTTT	CASSIDRNGSPLHF
NA	TRBV24-1	NA	TRBJ2-2	TGTGCCACCAGTGACCCCAGGGACCCCAAGAACACCGGGGAGCTGTTTTTT	CATSDPRDPKNTGELFF
TRBD2	TRBV7-2	many	TRBJ2-3	TGTGCCAGCAGCTTATCTCGGGGGGGCCTGTTCACAGATACGCAGTATTTT	CASSLSRGGLFTDTQYF
NA	TRBV10-2	many	TRBJ1-1	TGCGCCAGCCGGCGGGGAGTCACTGAAGCTTTCTTT	CASRRGVTEAFF
TRBD1	TRBV29-1	many	TRBJ1-2	TGCAGCGCCACCCGGGACAGTAATAACTATGGCTACACCTTC	CSATRDSNNYGYTF
NA	TRBV2	many	TRBJ2-7	TGTGCCAGCAGTGCAAGTAGGGGGACTTACGAGCAGTACTTC	CASSASRGTYEQYF
NA	TRBV29-1	many	TRBJ2-1	TGCAGCGCCCCGAGACAGCGCTCCTACAATGAGCAGTTCTTC	CSAPRQRSYNEQFF
NA	TRBV7-9	many	TRBJ1-1	TGTGCCAGCAGCTTATGGGGGACCCGGAAGGGTCTTGAAACTGAAGCTTTCTTT	CASSLWGTRKGLETEAFF
NA	TRBV5-1	NA	TRBJ2-7	TGCGCCAGCAGCTTCGACTACTCCTACGAGCAGTACTTC	CASSFDYSYEQYF